A selection of T cell receptor beta chains follows, all from one sample in a study of blood T cell repertoires in COVID-19. Some clones are missing from TCRdb's copy, which holds only in-frame ones; the method was immunoSEQ multiplex PCR. The sample carries tens of thousands of clones, around 87% recorded once. The sequenced sample was peripheral blood. These receptors all stem from a male donor with acute or convalescent COVID-19. CDR3s leave out the opening cysteine and the closing phenylalanine or tryptophan. Fields, in order: CDR3 length, V gene, CDR3 protein.

length: 14; V: TRBV18; CDR3: ASSPSSRQFGTEAF
length: 14; V: TRBV11-2; CDR3: ASSLEMGQGTGELF
length: 13; V: TRBV19; CDR3: ASSMVDGGSAEAF
length: 13; V: TRBV3-1/TRBV3-2; CDR3: ASSQSAGSQETQY
length: 13; V: TRBV28; CDR3: ASSSTGTDLESLH
length: 13; V: TRBV7-2; CDR3: ASSPSGGLPYEQY
length: 14; V: TRBV9; CDR3: ASSPWALAGRDEQF
length: 12; V: TRBV6-5; CDR3: ASRPTGDSETQY
length: 11; V: TRBV19; CDR3: ASSITGDYGYT
length: 12; V: TRBV18; CDR3: ASSPGQGNTEAF
length: 13; V: TRBV7-9; CDR3: ASSLYQGASSEAF